These 25 T cell receptor beta chains share one sample of origin, sequenced in a study of PD-L1 blockade in urothelial cancer (dated by TCRdb to about 2017). Libraries were prepared through the immunoSEQ multiplex PCR assay. Entries here come from immuneACCESS through TCRdb and include only in-frame sequences with V and J called. Some clones fail to appear in such tables; in the studies checked, an unresolved V gene covers under half of the shortfall, and the cause of the remainder is unknown. The sample yields fewer than 50,000 clones; about 89% were counted once. Of the sample, about 6.8% is held by the ten largest clones. The meaning of the sample's time point label: peripheral blood 6 weeks after treatment start. The sequencing here drew on PBMCs, taken around atezolizumab (anti-PD-L1) treatment. These receptors came from an older man with urothelial cancer.

The chain recombines TRBV4-2 with TRBJ2-3; TRBD2 matches 13 bases. CDR1 is LGHNA, CDR2 YNFKEQ, per germline. The CDR3 is 16 residues long. The J segment lost 1 base and the V segment lost 4 bases, leaving 2 bases of the junction unmatched. The CDR3 DNA follows: TGTGCCAGCAGCCGAGGACTAGCGGGGGGCACAGATACGCAGTATTTT. The encoded protein is CASSRGLAGGTDTQYF.

The J gene is TRBJ2-3, the V gene TRBV7-3; 8 bases agree with TRBD2. Germline lookup yields CDR1 SGHTA and CDR2 FQGTGA. V shed 4 bases and J 5 bases; nucleotides not matched to a gene: 2. This CDR3 contains 13 residues. CDR3 DNA: TGTGCCAGCAGCTCACGGGGGGGAGATACGCAGTATTTT. Amino acid sequence: CASSSRGGDTQYF. Together with reference TRBV7-3 and TRBJ2-3, the CDR3 gives the full variable domain: GAGVSQTPSNKVTEKGKYVELRCDPISGHTALYWYRQSLGQGPEFLIYFQGTGAADDSGLPNDRFFAVRPEGSVSTLKIQRTERGDSAVYLCASSSRGGDTQYFGPGTRLTVL.

This clone came up once. The CDR3, as DNA: TGTGCCAGCAGCCCGGGACAGGGGCTCTACGAGCAGTACTTC. It yields the protein CASSPGQGLYEQYF. The chain joins TRBV28 to TRBJ2-7, with 10 bases aligning to TRBD1. V was clipped by 6 bases and J by 3 bases; unmatched bases: 5. This CDR3 is built from 14 residues. The germline CDR1 and CDR2 sequences are MDHEN and SYDVKM.

A note on this clone: The junction shows a germline mismatch at one end, possibly a read error. The chain links TRBV27 to TRBJ2-7, with 10 bases fitting TRBD2. The CDR3 runs to 20 residues. Per germline, CDR1 MNHEY and CDR2 SMNVEV (reference sequence). The DNA of the CDR3 is TGTGCCGGCAGTTTCAGGGGGCGCATGAGCGGGAGGGCCCATTTTTACGAGCAGTACTTC. Its protein product is CAGSFRGRMSGRAHFYEQYF.

The chain joins TRBV5-5 to TRBJ2-2; the D gene is possibly TRBD1 (7 bases). The CDR3 spans 17 residues. V was shortened by 1 base and J by 5 bases, with 18 bases between the two germline ends. The germline V gene has CDR1 SGHKS and CDR2 YYEKEE (reference sequence). This chain's CDR3 is CASSLLDGQGGTGELFF. CDR3 in DNA: TGTGCCAGCAGCTTGCTAGATGGGCAGGGGGGAACCGGGGAGCTGTTTTTT.

The chain uses TRBV5-1 and TRBJ1-3; 7 nucleotides match TRBD1. The V and J ends lost 4 bases and 4 bases, in that order; junction bases with no gene match: 5. Germline loops: CDR1 SGHRS, CDR2 YFSETQ. The CDR3 contains 14 residues. DNA of the CDR3: TGCGCCAGCAGCAAGAGGGACAGCGGAAACACCATATATTTT. It codes for CASSKRDSGNTIYF.

This chain connects TRBV29-1 to TRBJ2-7, with 10 positions matching TRBD2. CDR1 and CDR2 (germline): SQVTM, ANQGSEA. V was pared by 6 bases and J by 0 bases, with 5 bases of the junction left unmatched. The CDR3 spans 14 residues. CDR3 sequence reads: CSVLAGGSSYEQYF. In DNA form, the CDR3 reads TGCAGCGTCTTAGCGGGGGGCAGCTCCTACGAGCAGTACTTC.

The V call is TRBV7-6, the J call TRBJ2-1, with TRBD2 identical over 9 bases. The junction had 9 bases not matched to a gene; V was cut back by 1 base and J by 8 bases. The CDR3 length is 16 residues. From germline, CDR1 is SGHVS and CDR2 FNYEAQ. The CDR3 protein is CASSLGGGRASHEQFF. As DNA, the CDR3 is TGTGCCAGCAGCTTAGGGGGCGGGAGGGCCTCCCATGAGCAGTTCTTC.

The V call is TRBV5-6, the J call TRBJ1-4; 7 bases agree with TRBD1. This CDR3 spans 14 amino acids. The V gene's germline CDR1 is SGHDT and CDR2 YYEEEE. Trimming took 1 base from V and 8 from J; bases not matched to a gene: 5. CDR3 nucleotides: TGTGCCAGCAGCTTGCAGGGGGGACGGGAAAAACTGTTTTTT. The encoded protein is CASSLQGGREKLFF.

The chain has TRBV7-9 and TRBJ2-3; the match to TRBD2 covers 7 bases. The CDR3 runs 18 residues. Trimming removed 1 base from V and 2 bases from J; junction bases left unmatched: 12. Germline V gives CDR1 SEHNR, CDR2 FQNEAQ (reference sequence). DNA for the CDR3: TGTGCCAGCAGCTTAGGACCCCGCGGGCGGGAGATCACAGATACGCAGTATTTT. Translation: CASSLGPRGREITDTQYF.

The V gene is TRBV9, the J gene TRBJ2-3, with TRBD2 identical over 11 bases. The length of the CDR3 is 15 residues. V lost 3 bases and J lost 9; bases outside the gene matches: 9. Germline CDR1 is SGDLS and CDR2 is YYNGEE. CDR3 loop: CASSAPGTSGGTQYF. CDR3 bases: TGTGCCAGCAGCGCCCCTGGGACTAGCGGAGGAACGCAGTATTTT.

This sequence joins TRBV18 and TRBJ2-5; TRBD1 agrees at 7 bases. Trimming removed 0 bases from V and 7 bases from J; junction bases left unmatched: 11. Germline V gene lookup returns CDR1 KGHSH and CDR2 LQKENI. This CDR3 contains 16 residues. In nucleotides, the CDR3 is TGTGCCAGCTCACCACCGGCAGGGACCAGGGGGTTGACCCAGTACTTC. Protein: CASSPPAGTRGLTQYF.

The CDR3 sequence is CASSLKRDWEAFF. The CDR3 bases are TGTGCCAGCAGCTTAAAACGGGACTGGGAAGCTTTCTTT. This chain links TRBV7-2 with TRBJ1-1, with D maybe TRBD1 (5 bases). The CDR3 has 13 amino acids. Per the germline V gene, CDR1 is SGHTA and CDR2 is FQGNSA. With 2 bases removed from V and 8 bases from J, the gap between germline ends came to 12 bases.

This chain connects TRBV28 to TRBJ2-1, with 11 bases fitting TRBD2. CDR1 is MDHEN, CDR2 SYDVKM, per germline. The CDR3 is 20 residues long. The V segment lost 5 bases and the J segment 4 bases; nucleotides outside the gene matches: 19. The CDR3 sequence is CASSHPAFASGRSNYNEQFF. CDR3 sequence (DNA): TGTGCCAGCAGTCACCCAGCCTTCGCTAGCGGGAGGTCTAATTACAATGAGCAGTTCTTC.

The chain couples TRBV2 to TRBJ1-5; D call uncertain. V was cut by 2 bases and J by 0 bases, with 11 bases left in between. Germline CDR1 reads SNHLY; CDR2 reads FYNNEI. The CDR3 contains 16 residues. The DNA for the CDR3 is TGTGCCAGCAGTGAAAATACCGGTTCTAGCAATCAGCCCCAGCATTTT. It yields the protein CASSENTGSSNQPQHF.

The genes are TRBV7-8 and TRBJ2-2; D is perhaps TRBD2 (5 bases). The V gene's germline CDR1 is SGHVS and CDR2 FQNEAQ. The ends were cut back, 1 base at V and 3 bases at J, with 9 bases in the middle. The CDR3 sequence is 15 residues long. The CDR3 is CASSLGGVYTGELFF. The CDR3 region has the DNA TGTGCCAGCAGCTTAGGGGGAGTGTACACCGGGGAGCTGTTTTTT.

The CDR3 DNA is TGTGCCAGCAGCCTTGGGACAGGAAACTTCGGCCGGCAGCCCCAGCATTTT. Amino acids: CASSLGTGNFGRQPQHF. This chain joins TRBV7-2 and TRBJ1-5, with 8 bases aligning to TRBD1. V lost 5 bases, J lost 7 bases, and 16 bases stayed unmatched. Per the germline V gene, CDR1 is SGHTA and CDR2 is FQGNSA. The CDR3 consists of 17 residues.

In DNA form, the CDR3 reads TGTGCCAGCAGTGAACGAAAGGCTAGCGGGAGAAATGAGCAGTTCTTC. Translating gives CASSERKASGRNEQFF. The chain uses TRBV6-1 and TRBJ2-1, with TRBD2 matching 10 bases. Per germline, CDR1 MNHNS and CDR2 SASEGT. CDR3 length: 16 residues. Trimming took 2 bases from V and 7 from J; bases not matched to a gene: 8.

CDR3 nucleotide sequence: TGCGCCAGCAGCTTGCAGGCCGGGGGCAATCAGCCCCAGCATTTT. It encodes CASSLQAGGNQPQHF. The chain employs TRBV5-1 and TRBJ1-5; D is unresolved. Trimming shortened V by 1 base and J by 2 bases, and 10 bases separated the two germline ends. The CDR3 length is 15 residues. Germline V gene sequence: CDR1 SGHRS, CDR2 YFSETQ.

V and J are TRBV27 and TRBJ2-2; 10 bases map to TRBD2. V lost 2 bases to trimming and J lost 4 bases; unmatched junction nucleotides: 1. The CDR3 runs 15 residues. Germline CDR1 MNHEY, CDR2 SMNVEV (reference sequence). Written as DNA, the CDR3 is TGTGCCAGCAGTTTAATAGCGGGAGGCACCGGGGAGCTGTTTTTT. This gives the protein CASSLIAGGTGELFF.

V usage is TRBV6-1 and J usage is TRBJ2-7; 7 nucleotides line up with TRBD1. Germline lookup yields CDR1 MNHNS and CDR2 SASEGT. With 1 base clipped from V and 3 bases from J, the junction kept 3 bases outside the gene matches. The CDR3 length is 14 residues. CDR3 sequence: CASSEGGQLYEQYF. CDR3 nucleotides: TGTGCCAGCAGTGAAGGGGGACAGCTCTACGAGCAGTACTTC.

A few counts support this clone. V gene TRBV19 combines with J gene TRBJ1-5, with D perhaps TRBD1 (6 bases). This CDR3 region has 17 residues. CDR1 LNHDA and CDR2 SQIVND come from the germline V gene (reference sequence). V lost 3 bases and J lost 6, with 21 bases in between. This CDR3 reads CASSIGTGRRSGQPQHF. The CDR3 nucleotides read TGTGCCAGTAGTATTGGTACAGGGAGACGGTCCGGTCAGCCCCAGCATTTT. Full variable domain (remainder filled in from reference TRBV19 and TRBJ1-5): DGGITQSPKYLFRKEGQNVTLSCEQNLNHDAMYWYRQDPGQGLRLIYYSQIVNDFQKGDIAEGYSVSREKKESFPLTVTSAQKNPTAFYLCASSIGTGRRSGQPQHFGDGTRLSIL.

This chain connects TRBV11-2 to TRBJ2-2, with a weak D call TRBD2 (5 bases). This CDR3 spans 13 amino acids. CDR1 is SGHAT and CDR2 is FQNNGV in the germline V gene. With 0 bases removed from V and 9 bases from J, the gap between germline ends came to 8 bases. The CDR3 here is CASSLEGGRELFF. For the CDR3, the DNA is TGTGCCAGCAGCTTAGAGGGCGGGCGGGAGCTGTTTTTT. The full variable domain, rest sourced from reference TRBV11-2 and TRBJ2-2, is EAGVAQSPRYKIIEKRQSVAFWCNPISGHATLYWYQQILGQGPKLLIQFQNNGVVDDSQLPKDRFSAERLKGVDSTLKIQPAKLEDSAVYLCASSLEGGRELFFGEGSRLTVL.

The DNA for the CDR3 is TGTGCCAGCCGGGTGTTTGGGCTAGCGGGAGTGTACGAGCAGTACTTC. It is translated as CASRVFGLAGVYEQYF. V gene TRBV11-2 combines with J gene TRBJ2-7, with TRBD2 identical over 10 bases. This CDR3 has 16 amino acids. The germline CDR1 and CDR2 sequences are SGHAT and FQNNGV. V lost 8 bases to trimming and J lost 4 bases; unmatched junction nucleotides: 14.

The chain uses TRBV28 and TRBJ2-7; 8 bases agree with TRBD1. V was clipped by 10 bases and J by 2 bases; unmatched bases: 4. Germline V lookup: CDR1 MDHEN, CDR2 SYDVKM. This CDR3 is 12 amino acids long. The CDR3 protein is CATGQGPYEQYF. In DNA, the CDR3 is TGTGCCACCGGACAGGGTCCCTACGAGCAGTACTTC.